This T cell receptor beta chain was recorded in a study of T-cell memory formation after mild COVID-19. Study background: There were largely donor-specific TCR clusters.

Deletions cut 4 bases from V and 7 bases from J, with 12 bases between. From germline, CDR1 is SGDLS and CDR2 YYNGEE. The CDR3 is made up of 13 amino acids. Findings and caveats of the study: In second-wave clones peaking day 37, SARS-CoV-2 specificity remained unconfirmed. Some clones that responded turned up in pre-infection memory, which suggests that cross-reactive memory joined in.

Turning to this clonotype: No antigen is known for it.

From the 5' RACE reads, TCRdb called clonotypes with MiXCR, one entry per CDR3 protein. The profile shows some 160,000 distinct CDR3 sequences, roughly 30% of them singletons. The chain carries TRBV9 and TRBJ1-5; possibly TRBD1 for D (5 bases). Sequences were obtained from PBMCs or a T cell subset sorted from them (not recorded which). The clonotype comes from an adult woman who had mild COVID-19 (a few samples of this study predate the infection). Cell type and time point are not known. CDR3 region: CASSLEGVQPQHF. DNA for the CDR3: TGTGCCAGCAGCCTGGAAGGGGTCCAGCCCCAGCATTTT.